A single sample is the source of the 13 T cell receptor beta chains below, sequenced in a study of blood T cells in healthy people across ages (dated by TCRdb to 2015 to 2017). Library preparation was by 5' RACE. Sequencing was carried out with an Illumina HiSeq 2500. A second PCR of roughly 7 to 11 cycles was performed with a sample-barcoded 5' primer and a J-beta primer mix. TCRdb ran its own pipeline on the public reads, namely fastp trimming at Q25 and MiXCR clone calling, and kept in-frame beta chains. Rows with one shared CDR3 protein collapse into an entry with the most common genes and DNA. Within this sample are roughly 1.6 million distinct CDR3 sequences, with roughly 32% of them counted one time only. Around 10% of the sample lies in the top ten. Sequenced input: blood. These receptors were obtained from a woman in her thirties in good health.

This clonotype was seen many times. The chain combines TRBV4-1 with TRBJ2-7, with 11 positions matching TRBD2. CDR1 and CDR2 from the germline V gene are MGHRA and YSYEKL. CDR3 length: 13 residues. After removal of 1 base from V and 10 bases from J, the junction contained 3 bases not matched to a gene. The CDR3 loop reads CASSQASGRPQYF. DNA of the CDR3: TGCGCCAGCAGCCAAGCTAGCGGGAGGCCTCAGTACTTC.

This clonotype was detected a few times. The V and J genes are TRBV4-1 and TRBJ2-1; TRBD2 matches at 10 bases. Germline lookup yields CDR1 MGHRA and CDR2 YSYEKL. V trimming: 2 bases; J trimming: 5 bases; junction bases outside the gene matches: 9. This CDR3 has 17 amino acids. This CDR3 is CASSQSGGTSVNNEQFF. DNA for the CDR3: TGCGCCAGCAGCCAAAGCGGGGGGACTAGCGTCAACAATGAGCAGTTCTTC.

The genes are TRBV7-2 and TRBJ2-5; no clear D gene. The CDR3 is 17 amino acids. Germline loops: CDR1 SGHTA, CDR2 FQGNSA. Trimming stripped 5 bases from V and 4 bases from J, with 23 bases between. The CDR3 reads CASSPATVKPRRETQYF. The CDR3, as DNA: TGTGCCAGCAGCCCCGCAACTGTGAAGCCCAGGCGAGAGACCCAGTACTTC.

The genes are TRBV15 and TRBJ2-7; D is possibly TRBD2 (7 bases). Germline V gene data show CDR1 as LNHNV and CDR2 as YYDKDF (reference sequence). The V gene lost 2 bases and the J gene lost 1 base, with 18 bases spanning the gap. The CDR3 is 17 amino acids. The CDR3 DNA reads as TGTGCCACCAGCAGAAGGGGGGGGGCCCCTGGATCCTACGAGCAGTACTTC. Translated, it gives CATSRRGGAPGSYEQYF.

In regard to this clonotype: The junction departs from germline at one end; a sequencing error may be responsible. The chain recombines TRBV28 with TRBJ2-3; 9 bases are a match to TRBD2. This CDR3 is built from 14 residues. Germline V CDR1 and CDR2: MDHEN, SYDVKM. CDR3 protein: CTSSLPLVAGEQYF. The CDR3 nucleotides are TGTACCAGCAGTCTCCCACTGGTAGCGGGAGAGCAGTATTTT.

Worth noting for this clonotype: A clone one base away is much larger, so this may be a read error. This chain links TRBV29-1 with TRBJ2-5; unclear D gene. The J call could be wrong; TRBJ2-7 is a better fit for the DNA end. Germline loops: CDR1 SQVTM, CDR2 ANQGSEA. This CDR3 comprises 13 residues. This chain's CDR3 is CSVADPSCYEQYF. The CDR3, as DNA: TGCAGCGTTGCGGATCCATCCTGCTACGAGCAGTACTTC.

This clonotype was counted many times. The chain employs TRBV20-1 and TRBJ2-6, with unresolved D. Trimming left V 1 base short and J 9 bases short, with 10 bases between. CDR3 size: 13 residues. CDR1 and CDR2 from the germline V gene are DFQATT and SNEGSKA (reference sequence). CDR3 amino acids: CSARGGTYNVLTF. The CDR3 DNA reads TGCAGTGCTAGAGGCGGAACTTACAACGTCCTGACTTTC.

This chain joins TRBV28 and TRBJ2-1, with TRBD1 matching 8 bases. Germline V lookup: CDR1 MDHEN, CDR2 SYDVKM. The CDR3 loop spans 16 amino acids. The V segment lost 5 bases and the J segment 3 bases; nucleotides outside the gene matches: 9. This CDR3 is CASSPIGTGSYNEQFF. CDR3 DNA sequence: TGTGCCAGCAGTCCAATCGGGACAGGAAGCTACAATGAGCAGTTCTTC.

The CDR3 DNA is TGTGCCAGCAGCTTAGGCCCCCGTCCCTCCGGCGAGCAGTACTTC. It specifies CASSLGPRPSGEQYF. V gene TRBV7-9 combines with J gene TRBJ2-5; D ambiguous. The DNA end is a closer match to TRBJ2-7, so the J assignment may be wrong. This CDR3 is built from 15 residues. CDR1 is SEHNR and CDR2 is FQNEAQ in the germline V gene (reference sequence).

This clonotype appeared a few times. V usage is TRBV6-5 and J usage is TRBJ2-3, with D unresolved. From germline, CDR1 is MNHEY and CDR2 SVGAGI. This CDR3 comprises 13 residues. Trimming shortened V by 7 bases and J by 8 bases, and 16 bases separated the two germline ends. The CDR3 region has the DNA TGTGCCAGCACCGGGTCTTTCCGTGGTACGCAGTATTTT. Translation: CASTGSFRGTQYF.

The rearrangement joins TRBV20-1 to TRBJ2-1; 7 nucleotides line up with TRBD2. V lost 0 bases, J lost 7 bases, and 9 bases stayed unmatched. The CDR3 sequence is 15 residues long. Looked up from germline, CDR1 is DFQATT and CDR2 is SNEGSKA (reference sequence). The CDR3 here is CSARDPAGKGNEQFF. The CDR3 DNA reads as TGCAGTGCTAGAGATCCAGCGGGAAAAGGGAATGAGCAGTTCTTC.

The chain recombines TRBV5-1 with TRBJ2-7; D is undetermined. Germline-derived CDR1 and CDR2 are SGHRS and YFSETQ. The length of the CDR3 is 14 residues. V shed 0 bases and J shed 3 bases, with 10 bases lying between them. Here the CDR3 reads CASSLVPANYEQYF. The CDR3 DNA follows: TGCGCCAGCAGCTTGGTCCCGGCTAACTACGAGCAGTACTTC.

This clonotype was found a few times. This chain joins TRBV27 and TRBJ2-5; D is perhaps TRBD1 (6 bases). V was pared by 6 bases and J by 8 bases, with 13 bases between. The CDR3 runs 12 residues. In germline, CDR1 is MNHEY, CDR2 SMNVEV (reference sequence). The CDR3 region is CASRTQGRTQYF. The CDR3 DNA sequence: TGTGCCAGCAGGACACAGGGACGTACCCAGTACTTC.